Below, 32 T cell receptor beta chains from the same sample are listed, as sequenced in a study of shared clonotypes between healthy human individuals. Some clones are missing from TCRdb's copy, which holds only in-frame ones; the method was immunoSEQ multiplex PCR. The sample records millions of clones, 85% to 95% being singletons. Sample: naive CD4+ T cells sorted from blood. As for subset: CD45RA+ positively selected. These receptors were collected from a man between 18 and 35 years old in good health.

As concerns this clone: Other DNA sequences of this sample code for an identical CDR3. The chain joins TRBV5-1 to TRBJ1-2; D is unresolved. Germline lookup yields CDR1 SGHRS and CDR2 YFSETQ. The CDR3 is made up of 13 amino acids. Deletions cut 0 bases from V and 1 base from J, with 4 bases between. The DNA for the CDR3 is TGCGCCAGCAGCTTGGGTGATAACTATGGCTACACCTTC. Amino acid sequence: CASSLGDNYGYTF.

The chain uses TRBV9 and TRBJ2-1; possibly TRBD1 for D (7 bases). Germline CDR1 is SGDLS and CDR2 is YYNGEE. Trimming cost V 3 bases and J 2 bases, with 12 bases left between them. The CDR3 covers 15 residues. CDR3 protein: CASSGAGQTYNEQFF. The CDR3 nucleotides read TGTGCCAGCAGCGGGGCGGGACAGACCTACAATGAGCAGTTCTTC.

CDR3 coding DNA: TGTGCCAGCAGCGTTGGATGGGCTAATGAAAAACTGTTTTTT. This gives the protein CASSVGWANEKLFF. V is TRBV7-9 and J is TRBJ1-4; no reliable D call. V was pared by 5 bases and J by 3 bases, with 10 bases between. The CDR3 contains 14 residues. From germline, CDR1 is SEHNR and CDR2 FQNEAQ (reference sequence).

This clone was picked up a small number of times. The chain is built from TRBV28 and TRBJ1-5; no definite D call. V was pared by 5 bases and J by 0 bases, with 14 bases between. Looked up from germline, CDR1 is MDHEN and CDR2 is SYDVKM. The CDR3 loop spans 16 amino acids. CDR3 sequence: CASSTGEKVSNQPQHF. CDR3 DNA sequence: TGTGCCAGCAGTACCGGAGAGAAGGTTAGCAATCAGCCCCAGCATTTT.

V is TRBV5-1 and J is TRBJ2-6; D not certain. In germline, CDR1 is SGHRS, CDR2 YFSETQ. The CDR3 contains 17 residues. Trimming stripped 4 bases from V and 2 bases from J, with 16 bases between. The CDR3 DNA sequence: TGCGCCAGCAGCGCGACTCTTGGGGTGGCTGGGGCCAACGTCCTGACTTTC. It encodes CASSATLGVAGANVLTF.

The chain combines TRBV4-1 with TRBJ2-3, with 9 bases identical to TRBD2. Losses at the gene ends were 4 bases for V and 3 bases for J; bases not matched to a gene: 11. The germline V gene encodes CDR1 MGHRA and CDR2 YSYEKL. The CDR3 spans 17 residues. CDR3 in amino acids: CASSLHLAGAITDTQYF. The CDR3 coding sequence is TGCGCCAGCAGCCTTCATTTAGCGGGAGCTATAACAGATACGCAGTATTTT.

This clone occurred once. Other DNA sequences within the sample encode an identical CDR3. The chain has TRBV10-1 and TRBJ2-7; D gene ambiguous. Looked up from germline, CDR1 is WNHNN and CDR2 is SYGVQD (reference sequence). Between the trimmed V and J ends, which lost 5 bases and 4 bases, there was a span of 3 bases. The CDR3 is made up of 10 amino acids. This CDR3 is CASSPYEQYF. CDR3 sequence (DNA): TGCGCCAGCAGTCCATACGAGCAGTACTTC.

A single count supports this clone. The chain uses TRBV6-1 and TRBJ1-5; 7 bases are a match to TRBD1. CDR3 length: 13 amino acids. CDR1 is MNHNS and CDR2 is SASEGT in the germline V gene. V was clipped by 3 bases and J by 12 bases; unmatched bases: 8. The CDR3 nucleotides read TGTGCCAGCAGTGACCAGGACAGGTGGGACCAGCATTTT. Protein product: CASSDQDRWDQHF.

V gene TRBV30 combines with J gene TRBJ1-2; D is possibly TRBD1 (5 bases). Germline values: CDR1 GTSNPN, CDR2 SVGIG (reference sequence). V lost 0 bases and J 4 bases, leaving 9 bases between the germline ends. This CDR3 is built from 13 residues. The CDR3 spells CAWSVRQPYGYTF. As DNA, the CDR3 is TGTGCCTGGAGTGTAAGACAGCCCTATGGCTACACCTTC.

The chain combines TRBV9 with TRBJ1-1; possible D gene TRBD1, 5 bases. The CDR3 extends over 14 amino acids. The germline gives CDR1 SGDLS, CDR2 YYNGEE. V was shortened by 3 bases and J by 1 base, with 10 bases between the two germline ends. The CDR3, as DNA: TGTGCCAGCAGCGGAGGGGCAGGGAACACTGAAGCTTTCTTT. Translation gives CASSGGAGNTEAFF.

The CDR3 bases are TGTGCCAGCAGCTTAGTGGTCGGGGGCAATCAGCCCCAGCATTTT. Its protein product is CASSLVVGGNQPQHF. The chain links TRBV7-2 to TRBJ1-5; D is unresolved. V was clipped by 1 base and J by 2 bases, with 9 bases between them. CDR3 length: 15 residues. CDR1 SGHTA and CDR2 FQGNSA come from the germline V gene.

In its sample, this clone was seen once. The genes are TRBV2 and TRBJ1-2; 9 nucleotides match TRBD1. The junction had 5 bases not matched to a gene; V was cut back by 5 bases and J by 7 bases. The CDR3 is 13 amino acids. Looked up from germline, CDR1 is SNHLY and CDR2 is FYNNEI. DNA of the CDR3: TGTGCCAGCAGTTACAGGGGGCAGGGTGGCTACACCTTC. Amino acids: CASSYRGQGGYTF.

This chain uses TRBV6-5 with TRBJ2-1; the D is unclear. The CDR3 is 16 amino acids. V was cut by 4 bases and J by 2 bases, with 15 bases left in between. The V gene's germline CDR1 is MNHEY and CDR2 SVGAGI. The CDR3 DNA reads TGTGCCAGCAGTTTATATGGGATTGAGCCCTACAATGAGCAGTTCTTC. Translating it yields CASSLYGIEPYNEQFF.

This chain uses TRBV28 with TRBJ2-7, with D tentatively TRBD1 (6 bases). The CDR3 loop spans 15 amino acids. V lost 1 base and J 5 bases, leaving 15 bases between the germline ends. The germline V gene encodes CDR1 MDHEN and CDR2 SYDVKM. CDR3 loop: CASSLFHPGTHEQYF. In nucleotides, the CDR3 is TGTGCCAGCAGTTTATTCCATCCCGGGACACACGAGCAGTACTTC.

CDR3 nucleotide sequence: TGTGCCTGGAGCCGGGACAGGGCTTCACCTTACGAGCAGTACTTC. It translates to CAWSRDRASPYEQYF. The gene calls are TRBV30 and TRBJ2-7, with 9 bases matching TRBD1. The germline V gene encodes CDR1 GTSNPN and CDR2 SVGIG (reference sequence). This CDR3 spans 15 amino acids. With 3 bases clipped from V and 4 bases from J, the junction kept 10 bases outside the gene matches.

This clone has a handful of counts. The CDR3 coding sequence is TGTGCCAGCAGCGTGGAGGACAGGGAGAACACTGAAGCTTTCTTT. It specifies CASSVEDRENTEAFF. The chain joins TRBV5-6 to TRBJ1-1; 8 nucleotides agree with TRBD1. This CDR3 has 15 residues. Germline CDR1 and CDR2: SGHDT and YYEEEE. Trimming cost V 4 bases and J 1 base; bases outside gene matches: 6.

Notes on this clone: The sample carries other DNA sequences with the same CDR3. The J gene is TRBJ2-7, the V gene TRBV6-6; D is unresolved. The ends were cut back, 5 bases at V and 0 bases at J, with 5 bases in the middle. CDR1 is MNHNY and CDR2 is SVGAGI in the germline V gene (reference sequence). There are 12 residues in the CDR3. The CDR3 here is CASSRNSYEQYF. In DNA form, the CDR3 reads TGTGCCAGCAGTCGGAACTCCTACGAGCAGTACTTC.

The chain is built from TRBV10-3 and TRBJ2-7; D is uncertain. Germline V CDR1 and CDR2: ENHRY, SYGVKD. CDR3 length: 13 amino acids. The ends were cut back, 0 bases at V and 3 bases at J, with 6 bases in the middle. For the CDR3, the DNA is TGTGCCATCAGTGAGTCAAACGACTACGAGCAGTACTTC. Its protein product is CAISESNDYEQYF.

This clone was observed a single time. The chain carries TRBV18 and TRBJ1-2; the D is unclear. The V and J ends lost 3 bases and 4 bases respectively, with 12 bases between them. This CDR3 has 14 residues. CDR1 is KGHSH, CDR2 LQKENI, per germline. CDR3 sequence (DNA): TGTGCCAGCTCACCCGGACGAGGAACCTATGGCTACACCTTC. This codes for CASSPGRGTYGYTF.

The DNA for the CDR3 is TGTGCCAGCAGTGTGACTAGCAGCCATGGGGATACGCAGTATTTT. Translating it yields CASSVTSSHGDTQYF. The chain joins TRBV2 to TRBJ2-3; 7 bases line up with TRBD2. Trimming cost V 4 bases and J 6 bases; bases outside gene matches: 10. The CDR3 is 15 residues long. Germline CDR1 is SNHLY and CDR2 is FYNNEI.

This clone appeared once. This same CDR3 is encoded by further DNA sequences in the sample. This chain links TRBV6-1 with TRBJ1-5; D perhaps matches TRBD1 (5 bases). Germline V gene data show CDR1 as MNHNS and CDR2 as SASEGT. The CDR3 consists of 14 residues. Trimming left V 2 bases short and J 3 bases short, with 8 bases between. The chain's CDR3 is CASSEQGSNQPQHF. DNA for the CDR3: TGTGCCAGCAGTGAACAGGGATCCAATCAGCCCCAGCATTTT.

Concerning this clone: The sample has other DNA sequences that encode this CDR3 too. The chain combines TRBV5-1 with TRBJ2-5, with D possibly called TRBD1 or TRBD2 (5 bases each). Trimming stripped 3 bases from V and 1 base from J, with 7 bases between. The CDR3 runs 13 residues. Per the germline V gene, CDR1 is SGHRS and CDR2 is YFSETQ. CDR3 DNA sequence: TGCGCCAGCAGCTGGGACCTCCAAGAGACCCAGTACTTC. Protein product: CASSWDLQETQYF.

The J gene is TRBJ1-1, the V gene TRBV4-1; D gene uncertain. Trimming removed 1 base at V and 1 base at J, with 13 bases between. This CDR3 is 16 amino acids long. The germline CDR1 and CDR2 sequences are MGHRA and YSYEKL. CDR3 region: CASSQGGGRKNTEAFF. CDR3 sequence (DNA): TGCGCCAGCAGCCAAGGGGGAGGACGGAAGAACACTGAAGCTTTCTTT.

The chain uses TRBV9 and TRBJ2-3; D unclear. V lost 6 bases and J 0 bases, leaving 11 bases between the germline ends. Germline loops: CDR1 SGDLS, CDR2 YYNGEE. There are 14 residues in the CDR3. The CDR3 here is CASTTSASTDTQYF. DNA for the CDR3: TGTGCCAGCACCACCAGCGCTAGCACAGATACGCAGTATTTT.

The CDR3 region is CASSQGAGAGTSYNEQFF. In nucleotides, the CDR3 is TGCGCCAGCAGCCAAGGGGCGGGAGCGGGAACGAGTTACAATGAGCAGTTCTTC. The chain combines TRBV4-3 with TRBJ2-1; 7 nucleotides align to TRBD2. Germline V gives CDR1 LGHNA, CDR2 YSLEER. The CDR3 spans 18 residues. Trimming cost V 1 base and J 4 bases; bases outside gene matches: 13.

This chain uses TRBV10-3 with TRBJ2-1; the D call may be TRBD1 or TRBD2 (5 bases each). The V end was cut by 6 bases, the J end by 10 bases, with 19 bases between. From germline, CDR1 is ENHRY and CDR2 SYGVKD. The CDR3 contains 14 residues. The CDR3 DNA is TGTGCCATCAGCCGGGACGGCATCCGTAAGGAGCAGTTCTTC. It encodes CAISRDGIRKEQFF.

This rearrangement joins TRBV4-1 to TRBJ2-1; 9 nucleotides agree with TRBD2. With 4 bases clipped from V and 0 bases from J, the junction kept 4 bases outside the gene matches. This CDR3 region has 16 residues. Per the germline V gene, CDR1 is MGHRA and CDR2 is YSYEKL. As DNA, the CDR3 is TGCGCCAGCAGCCCCCAGACTAGCGGCTCCTACAATGAGCAGTTCTTC. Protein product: CASSPQTSGSYNEQFF.

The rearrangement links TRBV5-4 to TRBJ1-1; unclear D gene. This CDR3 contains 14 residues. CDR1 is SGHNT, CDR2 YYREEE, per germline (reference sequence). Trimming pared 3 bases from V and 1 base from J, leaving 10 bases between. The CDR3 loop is CASSSQNSNTEAFF. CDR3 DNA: TGTGCCAGCAGCTCACAGAATTCGAACACTGAAGCTTTCTTT.

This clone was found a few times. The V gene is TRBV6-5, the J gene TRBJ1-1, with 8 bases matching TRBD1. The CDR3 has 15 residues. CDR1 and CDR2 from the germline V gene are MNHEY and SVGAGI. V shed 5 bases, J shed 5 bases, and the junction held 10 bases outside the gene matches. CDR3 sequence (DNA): TGTGCCAGCAGTACGAGGACAGGGAGTGGAACTGAAGCTTTCTTT. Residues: CASSTRTGSGTEAFF.

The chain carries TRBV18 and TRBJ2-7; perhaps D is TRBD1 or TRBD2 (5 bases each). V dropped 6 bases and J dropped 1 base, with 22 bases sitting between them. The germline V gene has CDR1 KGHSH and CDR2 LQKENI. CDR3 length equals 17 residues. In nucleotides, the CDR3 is TGTGCCAGCTCCCTCAAGTGGGGGAGTAGGGTATCCTACGAGCAGTACTTC. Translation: CASSLKWGSRVSYEQYF.

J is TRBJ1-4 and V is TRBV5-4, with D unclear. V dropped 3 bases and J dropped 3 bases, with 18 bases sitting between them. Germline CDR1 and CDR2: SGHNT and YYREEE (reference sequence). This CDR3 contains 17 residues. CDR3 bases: TGTGCCAGCAGCTCGGCGGGCATGGGCTCAGCTAATGAAAAACTGTTTTTT. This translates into CASSSAGMGSANEKLFF.

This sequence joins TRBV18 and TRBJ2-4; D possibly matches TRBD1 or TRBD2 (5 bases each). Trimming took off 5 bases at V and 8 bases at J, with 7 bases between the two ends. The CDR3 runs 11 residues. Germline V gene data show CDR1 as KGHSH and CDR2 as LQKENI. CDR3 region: CASSEGYIQYF. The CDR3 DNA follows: TGTGCCAGCTCAGAGGGGTACATTCAGTACTTC. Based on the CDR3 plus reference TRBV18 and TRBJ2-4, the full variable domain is NAGVMQNPRHLVRRRGQEARLRCSPMKGHSHVYWYRQLPEEGLKFMVYLQKENIIDESGMPKERFSAEFPKEGPSILRIQQVVRGDSAAYFCASSEGYIQYFGAGTRLSVL.